A single T cell receptor (beta chain) is shown here with its context. This clonotype has more than one count but fewer than ten. Its target antigen remains unknown. Base-call qualities are not available, and no considerably larger clone is one nucleotide away. The sample is drawn from a study of blood T cells in healthy people across ages (dated by TCRdb to about 2015). As for the study more broadly: Template switching captured roughly one uniquely barcoded TCR beta cDNA molecule per two T cells in model experiments. The donors were split into four age groups: young (average about 15 years), middle-aged (about 40), aged (62) and long-lived (approximately 80). The study analyzed two additional independent replicas of 1 million unique cDNA reads from the same blood draw for two donors, one aged 18 to 29 and one aged 80 or older. The study measured age-related changes in TCR beta repertoire diversity using deep sequencing normalized with unique cDNA molecular identifiers. Donors of different ages were randomly distributed across sequencing lanes to avoid experimental bias. Results and caveats for the whole study, not just this receptor: Observed TCR beta diversity correlated strongly with the percentage of naive T cells measured by flow cytometry. The long-lived group showed more naive CD4+ T cells, fewer expanded clones and increased TCR diversity than the aged group, suggesting age selection. Estimates of total diversity from one million sequenced T cells were regarded as lower bounds and underestimates. The CMV infection status of donors was not known, potentially confounding age-related changes in expanded clonotypes. As age increased, observed TCR beta diversity per million T cells dropped in a roughly linear way, and a significant reduction was already evident by age approximately 40. Since profiling was done on bulk unsorted PBMCs, naive and antigen-experienced compartments could not be conclusively compared.

Systemically healthy Caucasian individuals from Russia, about 38 in total and aged about 6 to 95 years, were included as donors. Each donor gave ten milliliters of peripheral blood, drawn into EDTA-treated Vacutainer tubes. PBMCs were isolated by Ficoll-Paque density-gradient centrifugation, with at least 6.5 million obtained per sample. Total RNA, at least 6 micrograms per sample, was extracted from PBMCs with Trizol reagent. For every donor, flow cytometry on a PBMC aliquot measured the percentage of naive CD45RAhigh/CD27high T cells. From the cysteine through the phenylalanine, the CDR3 covers 14 amino acids. Of the read, only the CDR3 DNA is kept; its 42 bases are in frame from base 1. V is reduced by 6 bases and J by 5 bases, leaving a spacing of 16 bases between them. Receptor amplification or capture employed 5' RACE. These reads were obtained on an Illumina HiSeq 2500. The second PCR ran for roughly 7 to 12 cycles and used a J-beta primer mix along with a sample-barcoded 5' primer. A unique molecular identifier was introduced onto each TCR beta cDNA molecule by a template-switch 5' adaptor carrying 12 random nucleotides. Each sample yielded at least 2.5 million CDR3-containing paired-end reads. First-strand cDNA was synthesized from all RNA with the Mint cDNA synthesis kit, primed by a TRBC-specific oligonucleotide. All cDNA was treated with uracil-DNA glycosylase and then went through a first 18-cycle PCR with the universal primers M1SS and BC2_uni_R. As for the original processing: Normalization of each sample was performed by random selection of 1 million high-quality reads, each carrying a distinct molecular identifier. Reads with shared molecular identifiers were discarded instead of being binned into consensus sequences. MiTCR, with a Q25 quality threshold and the strictest error-elimination algorithm, was used for CDR3 identification, clonotype clustering and error correction. A nonparametric unseen species model using Euler transformation provided a lower-bound estimate of total TCR beta diversity. TCRdb applied fastp at Q25 and MiXCR to the public reads, then kept only in-frame beta chains. Every distinct CDR3 protein forms one entry, paired with its most common genes and DNA. These V and J calls are TCRdb output, not the study's own analysis. The sample table lists hundreds of thousands of distinct CDR3 sequences, 49% of them with a count of one. The ten largest account for roughly 31% of the sample.

This TCR came from a woman aged 55-70 years in good health. Sequencing was done on a sample of blood. The rearranged segments are TRBV12-3 or TRBV12-4 and TRBJ1-1; the D gene identity is not certain. The sequence in DNA is TGTGCCAGCAGCTTCTGGAGGGAAAAGACTGAAGCTTTCTTT. Its coded protein is CASSFWREKTEAFF.